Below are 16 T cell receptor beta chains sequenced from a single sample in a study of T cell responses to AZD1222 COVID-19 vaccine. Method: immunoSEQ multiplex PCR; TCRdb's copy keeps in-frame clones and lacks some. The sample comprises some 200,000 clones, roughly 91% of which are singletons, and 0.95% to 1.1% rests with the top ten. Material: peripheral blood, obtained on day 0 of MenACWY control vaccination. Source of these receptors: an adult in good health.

This CDR3 is CASSIAGGTALSPLHF. CDR3 nucleotides: TGTGCCAGCAGCATAGCAGGCGGGACAGCCCTTTCACCCCTCCACTTT. This rearrangement joins TRBV11-2 to TRBJ1-6, with TRBD1 matching over 7 bases. Trimming removed 5 bases from V and 9 bases from J; junction bases left unmatched: 13. Germline assignment: CDR1 SGHAT and CDR2 FQNNGV. CDR3 size: 16 residues.

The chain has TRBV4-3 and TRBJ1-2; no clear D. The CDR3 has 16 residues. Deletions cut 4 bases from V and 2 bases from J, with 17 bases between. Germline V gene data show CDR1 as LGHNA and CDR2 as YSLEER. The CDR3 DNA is TGCGCCAGCAGCCCCACCCGGGGTTATATGAACTATGGCTACACCTTC. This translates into CASSPTRGYMNYGYTF.

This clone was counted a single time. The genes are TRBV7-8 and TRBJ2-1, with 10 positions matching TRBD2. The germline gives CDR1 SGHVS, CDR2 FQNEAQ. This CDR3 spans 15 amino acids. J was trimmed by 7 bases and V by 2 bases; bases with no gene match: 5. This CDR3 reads CASSLSGGAANEQFF. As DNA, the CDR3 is TGTGCCAGCAGCTTAAGCGGGGGGGCTGCGAATGAGCAGTTCTTC. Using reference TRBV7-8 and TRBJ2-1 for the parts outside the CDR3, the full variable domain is GAGVSQSPRYKVAKRGQDVALRCDPISGHVSLFWYQQALGQGPEFLTYFQNEAQLDKSGLPSDRFFAERPEGSVSTLKIQRTQQEDSAVYLCASSLSGGAANEQFFGPGTRLTVL.

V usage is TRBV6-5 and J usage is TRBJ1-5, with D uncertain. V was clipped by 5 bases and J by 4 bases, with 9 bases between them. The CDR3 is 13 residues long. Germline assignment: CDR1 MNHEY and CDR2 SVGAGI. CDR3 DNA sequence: TGTGCCAGCAGTCGACGGCCGAATCAGCCCCAGCATTTT. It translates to CASSRRPNQPQHF.

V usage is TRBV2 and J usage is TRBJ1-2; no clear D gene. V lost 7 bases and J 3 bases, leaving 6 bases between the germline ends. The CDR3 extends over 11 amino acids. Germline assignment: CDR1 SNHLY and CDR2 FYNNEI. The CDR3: CASKRDYGYTF. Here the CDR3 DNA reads TGTGCCAGCAAGCGGGACTATGGCTACACCTTC. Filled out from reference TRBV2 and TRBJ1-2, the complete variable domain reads EPEVTQTPSHQVTQMGQEVILRCVPISNHLYFYWYRQILGQKVEFLVSFYNNEISEKSEIFDDQFSVERPDGSNFTLKIRSTKLEDSAMYFCASKRDYGYTFGSGTRLTVV.

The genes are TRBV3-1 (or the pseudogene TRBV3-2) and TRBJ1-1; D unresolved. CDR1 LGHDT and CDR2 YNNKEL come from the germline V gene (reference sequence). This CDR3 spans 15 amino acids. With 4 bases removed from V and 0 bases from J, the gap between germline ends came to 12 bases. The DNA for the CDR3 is TGTGCCAGCAGCCTAGGTGGACGGATGAACACTGAAGCTTTCTTT. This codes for CASSLGGRMNTEAFF.

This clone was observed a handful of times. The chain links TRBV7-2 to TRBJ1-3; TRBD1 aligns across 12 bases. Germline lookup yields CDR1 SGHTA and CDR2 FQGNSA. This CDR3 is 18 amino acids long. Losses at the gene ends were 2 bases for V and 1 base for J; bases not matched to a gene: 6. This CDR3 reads CASSLWSGQGASGNTIYF. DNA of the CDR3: TGTGCCAGCAGCTTATGGTCGGGACAGGGGGCTTCTGGAAACACCATATATTTT.

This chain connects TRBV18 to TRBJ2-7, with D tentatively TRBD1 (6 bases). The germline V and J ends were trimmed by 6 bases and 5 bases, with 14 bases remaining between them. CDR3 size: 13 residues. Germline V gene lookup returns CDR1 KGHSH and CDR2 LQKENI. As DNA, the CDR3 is TGTGCCAGCTCGCCAGGGGTTTTGGACGAGCAGTACTTC. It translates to CASSPGVLDEQYF.

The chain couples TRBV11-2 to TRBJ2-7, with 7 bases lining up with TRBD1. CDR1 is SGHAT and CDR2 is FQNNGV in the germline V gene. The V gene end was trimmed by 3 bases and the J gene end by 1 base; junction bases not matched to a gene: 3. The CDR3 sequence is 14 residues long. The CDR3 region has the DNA TGTGCCAGCAGCTTGACGGGACAGTCCTACGAGCAGTACTTC. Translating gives CASSLTGQSYEQYF. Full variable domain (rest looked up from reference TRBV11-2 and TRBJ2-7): EAGVAQSPRYKIIEKRQSVAFWCNPISGHATLYWYQQILGQGPKLLIQFQNNGVVDDSQLPKDRFSAERLKGVDSTLKIQPAKLEDSAVYLCASSLTGQSYEQYFGPGTRLTVT.

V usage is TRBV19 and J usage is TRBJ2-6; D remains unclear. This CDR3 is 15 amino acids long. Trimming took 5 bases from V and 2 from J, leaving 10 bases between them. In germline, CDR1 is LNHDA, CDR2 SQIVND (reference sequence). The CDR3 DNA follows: TGTGCCAGTAGTCCAGACACCCCTGGGGCCAACGTCCTGACTTTC. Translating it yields CASSPDTPGANVLTF.

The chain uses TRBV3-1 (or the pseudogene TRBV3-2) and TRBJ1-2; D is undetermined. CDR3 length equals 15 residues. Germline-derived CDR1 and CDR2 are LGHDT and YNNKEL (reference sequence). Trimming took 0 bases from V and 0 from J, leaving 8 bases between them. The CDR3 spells CASSQETTTNYGYTF. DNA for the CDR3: TGTGCCAGCAGCCAAGAGACTACCACTAACTATGGCTACACCTTC.

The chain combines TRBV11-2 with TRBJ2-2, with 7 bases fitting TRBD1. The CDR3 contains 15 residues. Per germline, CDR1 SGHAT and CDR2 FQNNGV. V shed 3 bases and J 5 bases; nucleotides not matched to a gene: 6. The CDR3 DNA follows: TGTGCCAGCAGCTTTCGCGACAGGGTAACCGGGGAGCTGTTTTTT. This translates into CASSFRDRVTGELFF.

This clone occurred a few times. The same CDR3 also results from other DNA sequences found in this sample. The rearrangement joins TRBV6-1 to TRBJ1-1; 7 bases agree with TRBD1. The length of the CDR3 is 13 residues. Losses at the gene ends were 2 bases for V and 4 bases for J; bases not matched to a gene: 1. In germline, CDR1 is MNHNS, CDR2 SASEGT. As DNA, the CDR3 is TGTGCCAGCAGTGAACAGGGGGGCACTGAAGCTTTCTTT. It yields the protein CASSEQGGTEAFF.

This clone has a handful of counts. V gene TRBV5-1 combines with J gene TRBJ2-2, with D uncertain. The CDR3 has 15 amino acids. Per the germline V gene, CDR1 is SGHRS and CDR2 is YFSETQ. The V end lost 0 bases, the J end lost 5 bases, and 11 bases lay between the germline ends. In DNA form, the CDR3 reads TGCGCCAGCAGCTTGGACAAGGGTGGGACCGGGGAGCTGTTTTTT. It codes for CASSLDKGGTGELFF.

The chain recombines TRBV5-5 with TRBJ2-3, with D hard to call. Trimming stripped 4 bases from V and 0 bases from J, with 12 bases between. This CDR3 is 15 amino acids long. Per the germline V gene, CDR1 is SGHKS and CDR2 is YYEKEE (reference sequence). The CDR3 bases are TGTGCCAGCAGCCGACATCAAAGGAGCACAGATACGCAGTATTTT. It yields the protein CASSRHQRSTDTQYF.

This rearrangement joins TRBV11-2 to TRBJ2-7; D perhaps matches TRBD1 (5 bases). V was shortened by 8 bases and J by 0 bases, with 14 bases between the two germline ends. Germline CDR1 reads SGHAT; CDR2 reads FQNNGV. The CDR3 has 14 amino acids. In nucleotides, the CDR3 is TGTGCCAGCTCCAAGACAGACGGCTCCTACGAGCAGTACTTC. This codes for CASSKTDGSYEQYF. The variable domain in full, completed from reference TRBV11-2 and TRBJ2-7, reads EAGVAQSPRYKIIEKRQSVAFWCNPISGHATLYWYQQILGQGPKLLIQFQNNGVVDDSQLPKDRFSAERLKGVDSTLKIQPAKLEDSAVYLCASSKTDGSYEQYFGPGTRLTVT.